This T cell receptor beta chain was recovered during a study of blood T cell repertoires in COVID-19. About the study: Donors in the United States, Italy and Spain gave samples during acute or convalescent COVID-19. In each case, the material was cDNA or gDNA derived from T cells, B-cell-depleted T cells, or PBMCs.

Per the study methods: The authors estimated nucleated cell counts from reference gene primer amplification. Data came from immunoSEQ multiplex PCR; TCRdb stores just in-frame clones and leaves some out. The D gene and trimming were derived from the DNA, and the V and J assignments and clone size from that table. Here the sample spans around 220,000 clones, more than 75% being singletons. Trimming cost V 5 bases and J 6 bases, with 19 bases left between them. CDR3 size: 14 residues. The V gene's germline CDR1 is GTSNPN and CDR2 SVGIG (reference sequence). During active infection, Seattle patients enrolled and were then monitored through disease.

Specimen: peripheral blood. This TCR came from a woman of 80 years or more with COVID-19, enrolled during active disease. The chain couples TRBV30 to TRBJ1-2; D unclear. The CDR3 region is CAWSRTARRDGYTF. In nucleotides, the CDR3 is TGTGCCTGGTCTAGGACGGCGAGGCGGGATGGCTACACCTTC.